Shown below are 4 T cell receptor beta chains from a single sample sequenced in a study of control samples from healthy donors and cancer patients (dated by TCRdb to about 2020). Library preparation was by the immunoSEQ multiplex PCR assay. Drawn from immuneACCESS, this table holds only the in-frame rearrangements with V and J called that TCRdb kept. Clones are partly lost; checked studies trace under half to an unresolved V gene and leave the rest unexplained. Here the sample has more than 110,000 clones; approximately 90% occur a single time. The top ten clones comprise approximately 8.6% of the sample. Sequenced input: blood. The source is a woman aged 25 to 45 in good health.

In DNA, the CDR3 is TGTGCCAGTAGTCCCAACCGCGGGACTGAAGCTTTCTTT. As protein: CASSPNRGTEAFF. The gene calls are TRBV19 and TRBJ1-1; D remains unclear. Germline values: CDR1 LNHDA, CDR2 SQIVND (reference sequence). This CDR3 contains 13 residues. V was trimmed by 5 bases and J by 5 bases, leaving 12 bases between them.

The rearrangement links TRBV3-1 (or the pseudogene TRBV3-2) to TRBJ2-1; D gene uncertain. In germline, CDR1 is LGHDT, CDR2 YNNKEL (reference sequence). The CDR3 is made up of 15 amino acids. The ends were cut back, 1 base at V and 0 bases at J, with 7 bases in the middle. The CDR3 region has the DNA TGTGCCAGCAGCCAAGGTCGGAGCTCCTACAATGAGCAGTTCTTC. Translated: CASSQGRSSYNEQFF.

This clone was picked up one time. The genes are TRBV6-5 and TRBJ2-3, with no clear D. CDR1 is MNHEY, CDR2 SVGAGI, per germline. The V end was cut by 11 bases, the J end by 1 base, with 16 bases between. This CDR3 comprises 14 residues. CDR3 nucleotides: TGTGCCTCCCTCGAGACTCTCCGCACAGATACGCAGTATTTT. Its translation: CASLETLRTDTQYF.

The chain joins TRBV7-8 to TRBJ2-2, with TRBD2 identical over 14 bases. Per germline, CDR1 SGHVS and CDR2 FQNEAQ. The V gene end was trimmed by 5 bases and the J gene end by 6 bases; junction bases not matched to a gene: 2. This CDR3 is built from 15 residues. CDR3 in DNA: TGTGCCAGCAGCCGACTAGCGGGAGGGCCCGGGGAGCTGTTTTTT. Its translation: CASSRLAGGPGELFF.